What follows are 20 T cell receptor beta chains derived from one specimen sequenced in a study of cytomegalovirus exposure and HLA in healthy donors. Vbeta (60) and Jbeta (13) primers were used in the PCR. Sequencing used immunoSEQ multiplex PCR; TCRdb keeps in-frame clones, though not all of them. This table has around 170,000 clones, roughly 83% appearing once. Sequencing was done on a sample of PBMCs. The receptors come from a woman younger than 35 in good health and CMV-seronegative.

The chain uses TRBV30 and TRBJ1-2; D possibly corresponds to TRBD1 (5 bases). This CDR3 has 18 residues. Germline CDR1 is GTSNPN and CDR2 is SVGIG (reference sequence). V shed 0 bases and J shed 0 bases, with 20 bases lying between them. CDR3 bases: TGTGCCTGGAGTGTAGGTCTATTCCGTCGGGGGACTAACTATGGCTACACCTTC. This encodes CAWSVGLFRRGTNYGYTF.

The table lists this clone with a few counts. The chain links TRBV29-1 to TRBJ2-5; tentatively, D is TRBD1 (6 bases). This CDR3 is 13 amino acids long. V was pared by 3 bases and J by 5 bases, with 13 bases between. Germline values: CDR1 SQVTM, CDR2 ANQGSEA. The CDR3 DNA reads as TGCAGCGTTGAGGGGCAGGGGTTGGAGACCCAGTACTTC. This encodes CSVEGQGLETQYF.

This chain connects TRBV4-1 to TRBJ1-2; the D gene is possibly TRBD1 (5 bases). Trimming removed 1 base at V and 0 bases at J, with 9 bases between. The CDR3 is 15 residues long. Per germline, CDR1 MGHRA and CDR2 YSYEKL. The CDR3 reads CASSQGSTANYGYTF. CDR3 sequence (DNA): TGCGCCAGCAGCCAAGGCTCGACAGCTAACTATGGCTACACCTTC.

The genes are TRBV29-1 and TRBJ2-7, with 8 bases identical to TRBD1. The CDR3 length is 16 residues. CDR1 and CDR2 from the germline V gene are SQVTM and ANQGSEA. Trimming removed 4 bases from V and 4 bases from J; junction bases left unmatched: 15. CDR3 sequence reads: CSVGGGKTGATYEQYF. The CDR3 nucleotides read TGCAGCGTTGGTGGGGGAAAGACAGGGGCTACGTACGAGCAGTACTTC.

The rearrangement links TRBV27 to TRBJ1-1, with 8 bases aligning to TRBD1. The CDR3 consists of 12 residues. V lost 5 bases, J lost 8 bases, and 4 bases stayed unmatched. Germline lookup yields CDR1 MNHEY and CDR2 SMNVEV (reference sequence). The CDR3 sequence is CASSIRTGEAFF. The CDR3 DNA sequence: TGTGCCAGCAGTATACGGACAGGGGAAGCTTTCTTT.

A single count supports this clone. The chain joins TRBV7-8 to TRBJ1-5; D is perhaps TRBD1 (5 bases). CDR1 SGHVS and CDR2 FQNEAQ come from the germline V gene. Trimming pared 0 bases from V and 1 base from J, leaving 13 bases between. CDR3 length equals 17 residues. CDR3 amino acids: CASSLARDWTSNQPQHF. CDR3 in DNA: TGTGCCAGCAGCTTAGCCCGGGACTGGACAAGCAATCAGCCCCAGCATTTT.

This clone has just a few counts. CDR3 nucleotide sequence: TGTGCCAGCACCGCGGGGGCCCCGAGCTCCTACAATGAGCAGTTCTTC. Protein product: CASTAGAPSSYNEQFF. The chain links TRBV5-4 to TRBJ2-1, with a weak D call TRBD2 (7 bases). CDR3 length: 16 amino acids. CDR1 SGHNT and CDR2 YYREEE come from the germline V gene (reference sequence). Trimming removed 6 bases from V and 0 bases from J, with 16 bases in between.

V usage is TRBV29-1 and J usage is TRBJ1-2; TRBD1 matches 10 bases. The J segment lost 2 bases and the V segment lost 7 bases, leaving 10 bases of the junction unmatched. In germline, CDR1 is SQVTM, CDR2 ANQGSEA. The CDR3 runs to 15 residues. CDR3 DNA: TGCAGCGCCCGGGACAGGGGTTTTAAAAACTATGGCTACACCTTC. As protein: CSARDRGFKNYGYTF.

The CDR3 is CASSPLNTGELFF. The CDR3 DNA is TGTGCCAGCAGCCCCCTGAACACCGGGGAGCTGTTTTTT. This chain connects TRBV4-2 to TRBJ2-2; D is ambiguous. Germline CDR1 reads LGHNA; CDR2 reads YNFKEQ. The V and J ends lost 4 bases and 1 base respectively, with 4 bases between them. The CDR3 loop spans 13 amino acids.

The CDR3 DNA reads TGTGCCAGCTCTATTAATCCGGGGGGCGCGTCGAGCGAAAAACTGTTTTTT. Residues: CASSINPGGASSEKLFF. The V call is TRBV18, the J call TRBJ1-4; TRBD1 is a possible D gene (6 bases). Germline CDR1 reads KGHSH; CDR2 reads LQKENI. Trimming removed 6 bases from V and 8 bases from J, with 25 bases in between. CDR3 length: 17 amino acids.

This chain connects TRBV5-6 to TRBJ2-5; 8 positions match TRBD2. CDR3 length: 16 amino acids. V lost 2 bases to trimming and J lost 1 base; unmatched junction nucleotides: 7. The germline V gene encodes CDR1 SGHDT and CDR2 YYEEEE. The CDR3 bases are TGTGCCAGCAGCTTCCTCGGCGGGGGGTTCCAAGAGACCCAGTACTTC. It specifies CASSFLGGGFQETQYF.

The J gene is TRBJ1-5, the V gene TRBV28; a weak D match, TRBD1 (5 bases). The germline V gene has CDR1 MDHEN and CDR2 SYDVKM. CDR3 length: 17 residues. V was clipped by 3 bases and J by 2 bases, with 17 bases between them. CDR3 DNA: TGTGCCAGCAGTTTCACCCGGACTATCAGGGGCAATCAGCCCCAGCATTTT. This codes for CASSFTRTIRGNQPQHF.

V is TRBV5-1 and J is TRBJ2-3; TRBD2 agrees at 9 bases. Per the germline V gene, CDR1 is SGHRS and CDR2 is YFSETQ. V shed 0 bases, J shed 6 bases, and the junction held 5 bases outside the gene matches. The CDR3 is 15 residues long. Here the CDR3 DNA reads TGCGCCAGCAGCTTGGCTAGCGGGGTGGGGGATACGCAGTATTTT. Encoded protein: CASSLASGVGDTQYF.

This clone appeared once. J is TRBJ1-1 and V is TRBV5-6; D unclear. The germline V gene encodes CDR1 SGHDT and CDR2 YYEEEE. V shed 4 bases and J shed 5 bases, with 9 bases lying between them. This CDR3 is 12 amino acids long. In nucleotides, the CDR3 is TGTGCCAGCAGCCGATCCGGTACTGAAGCTTTCTTT. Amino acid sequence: CASSRSGTEAFF. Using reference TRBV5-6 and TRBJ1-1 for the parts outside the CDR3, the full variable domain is DAGVTQSPTHLIKTRGQQVTLRCSPKSGHDTVSWYQQALGQGPQFIFQYYEEEERQRGNFPDRFSGHQFPNYSSELNVNALLLGDSALYLCASSRSGTEAFFGQGTRLTVV.

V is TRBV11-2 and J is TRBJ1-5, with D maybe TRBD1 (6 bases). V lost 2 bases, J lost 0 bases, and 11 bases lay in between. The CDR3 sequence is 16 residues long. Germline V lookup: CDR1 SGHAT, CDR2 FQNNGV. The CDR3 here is CASSLRGDYSNQPQHF. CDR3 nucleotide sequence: TGTGCCAGCAGCTTAAGGGGGGACTATAGCAATCAGCCCCAGCATTTT.

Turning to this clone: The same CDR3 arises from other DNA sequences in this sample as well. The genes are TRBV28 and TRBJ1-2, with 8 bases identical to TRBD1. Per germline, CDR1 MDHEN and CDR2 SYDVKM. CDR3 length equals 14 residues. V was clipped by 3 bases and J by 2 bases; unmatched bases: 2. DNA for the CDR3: TGTGCCAGCAGTTTGGGGACAGGCAACTATGGCTACACCTTC. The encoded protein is CASSLGTGNYGYTF.

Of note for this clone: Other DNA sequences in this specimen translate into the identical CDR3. CDR3 residues: CASSGLAGGPDTQYF. CDR3 DNA sequence: TGTGCCAGCAGCGGCCTAGCGGGGGGACCAGATACGCAGTATTTT. The gene calls are TRBV6-1 and TRBJ2-3; the match to TRBD2 covers 11 bases. Trimming took 6 bases from V and 4 from J; bases not matched to a gene: 6. Looked up from germline, CDR1 is MNHNS and CDR2 is SASEGT. The CDR3 consists of 15 residues.

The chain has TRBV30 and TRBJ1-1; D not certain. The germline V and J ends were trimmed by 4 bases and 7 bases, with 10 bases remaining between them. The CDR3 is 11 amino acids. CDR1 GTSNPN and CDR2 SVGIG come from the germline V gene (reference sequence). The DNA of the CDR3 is TGTGCCTGGATGCGGTATTATGAAGCTTTCTTT. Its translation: CAWMRYYEAFF.

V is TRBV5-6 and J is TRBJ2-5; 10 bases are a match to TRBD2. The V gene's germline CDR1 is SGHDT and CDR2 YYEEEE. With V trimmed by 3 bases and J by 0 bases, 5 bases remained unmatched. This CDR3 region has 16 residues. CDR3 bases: TGTGCCAGCAGCTCGGGACTAGCGACGTACCAAGAGACCCAGTACTTC. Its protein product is CASSSGLATYQETQYF.

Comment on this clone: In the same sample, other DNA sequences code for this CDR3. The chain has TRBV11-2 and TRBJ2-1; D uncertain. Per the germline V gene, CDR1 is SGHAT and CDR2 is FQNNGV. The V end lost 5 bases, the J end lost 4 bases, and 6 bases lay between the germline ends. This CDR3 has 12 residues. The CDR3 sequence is CASSPRYNEQFF. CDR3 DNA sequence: TGTGCCAGCAGCCCCAGATACAATGAGCAGTTCTTC.